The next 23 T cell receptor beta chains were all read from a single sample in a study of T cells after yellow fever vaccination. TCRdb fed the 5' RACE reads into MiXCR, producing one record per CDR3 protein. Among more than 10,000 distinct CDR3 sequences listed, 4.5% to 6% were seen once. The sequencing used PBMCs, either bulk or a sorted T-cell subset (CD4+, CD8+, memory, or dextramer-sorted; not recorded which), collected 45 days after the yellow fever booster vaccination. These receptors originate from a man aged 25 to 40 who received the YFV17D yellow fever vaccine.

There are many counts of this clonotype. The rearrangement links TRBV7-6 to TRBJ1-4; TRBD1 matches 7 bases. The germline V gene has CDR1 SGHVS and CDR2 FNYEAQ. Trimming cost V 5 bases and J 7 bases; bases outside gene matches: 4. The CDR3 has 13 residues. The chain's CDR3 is CASSPTGFEKLFF. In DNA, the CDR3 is TGTGCCAGCAGCCCGACAGGGTTTGAAAAACTGTTTTTT.

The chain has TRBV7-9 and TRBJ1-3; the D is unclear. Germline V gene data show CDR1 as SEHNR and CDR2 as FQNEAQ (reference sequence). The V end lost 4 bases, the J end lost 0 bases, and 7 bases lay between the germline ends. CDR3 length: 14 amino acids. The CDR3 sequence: CASSYQFSGNTIYF. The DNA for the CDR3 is TGTGCCAGCAGCTACCAATTCTCTGGAAACACCATATATTTT.

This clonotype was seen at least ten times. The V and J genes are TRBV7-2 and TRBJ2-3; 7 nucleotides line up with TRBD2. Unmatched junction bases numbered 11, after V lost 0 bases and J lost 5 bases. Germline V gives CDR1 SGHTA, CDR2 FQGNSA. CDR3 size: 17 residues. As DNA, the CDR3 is TGTGCCAGCAGCTTAGCGTTTACGGTCGCGGGAGTAGATACGCAGTATTTT. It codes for CASSLAFTVAGVDTQYF. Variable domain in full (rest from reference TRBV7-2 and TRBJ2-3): GAGVSQSPSNKVTEKGKDVELRCDPISGHTALYWYRQSLGQGLEFLIYFQGNSAPDKSGLPSDRFSAERTGGSVSTLTIQRTQQEDSAVYLCASSLAFTVAGVDTQYFGPGTRLTVL.

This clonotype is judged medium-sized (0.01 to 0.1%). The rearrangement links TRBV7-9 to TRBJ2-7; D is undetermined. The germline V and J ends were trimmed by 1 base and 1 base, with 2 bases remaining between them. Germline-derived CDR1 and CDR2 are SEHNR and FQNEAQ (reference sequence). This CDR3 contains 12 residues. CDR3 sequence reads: CASSLGSYEQYF. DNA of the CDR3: TGTGCCAGCAGCTTAGGATCCTACGAGCAGTACTTC.

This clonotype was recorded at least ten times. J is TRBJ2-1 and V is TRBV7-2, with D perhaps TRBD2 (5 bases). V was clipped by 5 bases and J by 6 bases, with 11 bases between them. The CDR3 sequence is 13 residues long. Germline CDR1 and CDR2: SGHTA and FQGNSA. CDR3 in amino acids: CASSPVAGNEQFF. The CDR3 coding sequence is TGTGCCAGCAGCCCCGTCGCGGGCAATGAGCAGTTCTTC. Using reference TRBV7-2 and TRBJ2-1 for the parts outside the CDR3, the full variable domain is GAGVSQSPSNKVTEKGKDVELRCDPISGHTALYWYRQSLGQGLEFLIYFQGNSAPDKSGLPSDRFSAERTGGSVSTLTIQRTQQEDSAVYLCASSPVAGNEQFFGPGTRLTVL.

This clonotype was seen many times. The CDR3 here is CSVEGGINEKLFF. The CDR3 region has the DNA TGCAGCGTTGAAGGAGGGATTAATGAAAAACTGTTTTTT. V usage is TRBV29-1 and J usage is TRBJ1-4; D call uncertain. Looked up from germline, CDR1 is SQVTM and CDR2 is ANQGSEA. The length of the CDR3 is 13 residues. V was shortened by 1 base and J by 4 bases, with 7 bases between the two germline ends.

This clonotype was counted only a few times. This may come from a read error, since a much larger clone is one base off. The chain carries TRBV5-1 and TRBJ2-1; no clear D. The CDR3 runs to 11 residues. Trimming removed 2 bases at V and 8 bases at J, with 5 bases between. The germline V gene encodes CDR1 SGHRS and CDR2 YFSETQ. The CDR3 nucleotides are TGCGCCAGCAGCTTAATTGATGAGCAGTTCTTC. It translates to CASSLIDEQFF.

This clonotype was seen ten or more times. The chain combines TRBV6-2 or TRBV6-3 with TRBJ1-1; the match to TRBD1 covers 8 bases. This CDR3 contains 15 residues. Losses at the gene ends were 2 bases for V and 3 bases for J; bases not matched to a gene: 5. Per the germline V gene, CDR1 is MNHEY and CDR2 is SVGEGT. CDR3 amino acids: CASSYAGTGYTEAFF. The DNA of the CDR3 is TGTGCCAGCAGTTACGCCGGGACAGGTTACACTGAAGCTTTCTTT.

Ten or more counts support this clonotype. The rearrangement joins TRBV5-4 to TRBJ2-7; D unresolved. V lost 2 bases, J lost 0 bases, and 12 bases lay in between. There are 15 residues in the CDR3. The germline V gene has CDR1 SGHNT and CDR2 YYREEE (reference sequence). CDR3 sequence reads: CASSLQGPPSYEQYF. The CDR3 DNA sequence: TGTGCCAGCAGCTTACAAGGCCCTCCCTCCTACGAGCAGTACTTC.

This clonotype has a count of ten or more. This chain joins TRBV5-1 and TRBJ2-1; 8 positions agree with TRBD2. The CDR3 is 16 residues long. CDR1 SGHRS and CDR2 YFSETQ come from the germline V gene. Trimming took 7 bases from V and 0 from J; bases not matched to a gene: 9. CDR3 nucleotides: TGCGCCAGCTCCCCTTTAGCGGGGACCTCCTACAATGAGCAGTTCTTC. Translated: CASSPLAGTSYNEQFF.

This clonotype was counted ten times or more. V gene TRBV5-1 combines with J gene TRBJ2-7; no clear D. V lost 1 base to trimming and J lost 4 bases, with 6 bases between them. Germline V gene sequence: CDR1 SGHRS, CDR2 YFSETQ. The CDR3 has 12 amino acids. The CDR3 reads CASSLWGYEQYF. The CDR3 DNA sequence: TGCGCCAGCAGCTTGTGGGGTTACGAGCAGTACTTC.

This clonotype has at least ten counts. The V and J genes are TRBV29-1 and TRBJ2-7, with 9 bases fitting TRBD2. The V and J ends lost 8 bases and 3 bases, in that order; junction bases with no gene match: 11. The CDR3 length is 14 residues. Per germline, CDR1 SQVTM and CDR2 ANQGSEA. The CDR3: CSTRGSGSNYEQYF. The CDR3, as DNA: TGCAGCACCCGGGGTAGCGGGAGTAACTACGAGCAGTACTTC.

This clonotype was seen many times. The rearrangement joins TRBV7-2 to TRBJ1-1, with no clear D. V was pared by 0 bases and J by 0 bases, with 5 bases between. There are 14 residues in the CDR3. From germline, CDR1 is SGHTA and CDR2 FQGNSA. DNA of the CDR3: TGTGCCAGCAGCTTAGCTAATATGAACACTGAAGCTTTCTTT. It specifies CASSLANMNTEAFF.

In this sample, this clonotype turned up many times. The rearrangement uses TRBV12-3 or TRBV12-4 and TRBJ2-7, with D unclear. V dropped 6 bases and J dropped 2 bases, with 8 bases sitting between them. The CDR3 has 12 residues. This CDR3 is CASSPATYEQYF. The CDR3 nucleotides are TGTGCCAGCAGCCCGGCCACCTACGAGCAGTACTTC.

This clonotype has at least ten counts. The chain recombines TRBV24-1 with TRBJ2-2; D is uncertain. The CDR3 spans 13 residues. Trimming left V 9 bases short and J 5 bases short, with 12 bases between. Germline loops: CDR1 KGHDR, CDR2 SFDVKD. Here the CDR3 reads CATRGSHTGELFF. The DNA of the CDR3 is TGTGCCACCCGTGGCTCACATACCGGGGAGCTGTTTTTT.

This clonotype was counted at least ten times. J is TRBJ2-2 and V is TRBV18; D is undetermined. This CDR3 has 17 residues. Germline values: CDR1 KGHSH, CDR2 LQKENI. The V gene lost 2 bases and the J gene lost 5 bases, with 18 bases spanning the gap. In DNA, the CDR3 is TGTGCCAGCTCACCAGAGAAAGACCCGGTGGGGACCGGGGAGCTGTTTTTT. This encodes CASSPEKDPVGTGELFF.

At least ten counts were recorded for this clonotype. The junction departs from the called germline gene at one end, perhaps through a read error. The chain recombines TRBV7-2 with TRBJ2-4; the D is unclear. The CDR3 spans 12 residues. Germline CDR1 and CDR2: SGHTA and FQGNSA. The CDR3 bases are TGTGCCAGCAGCCGTTCGCCGGGCCTTCCGCACTTC. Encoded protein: CASSRSPGLPHF.

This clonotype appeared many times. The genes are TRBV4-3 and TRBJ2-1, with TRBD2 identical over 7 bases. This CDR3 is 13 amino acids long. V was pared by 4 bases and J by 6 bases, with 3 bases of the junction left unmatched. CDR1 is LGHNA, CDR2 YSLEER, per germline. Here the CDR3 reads CASSPRGSNEQFF. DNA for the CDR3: TGCGCCAGCAGCCCGCGGGGGAGCAATGAGCAGTTCTTC.

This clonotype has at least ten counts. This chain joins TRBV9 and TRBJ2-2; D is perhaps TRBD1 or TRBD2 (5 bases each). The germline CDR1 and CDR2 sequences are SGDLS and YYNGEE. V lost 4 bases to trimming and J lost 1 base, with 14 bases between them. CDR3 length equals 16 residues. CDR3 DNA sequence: TGTGCCAGCAGCAATATCGGGACCATGAACACCGGGGAGCTGTTTTTT. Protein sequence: CASSNIGTMNTGELFF.

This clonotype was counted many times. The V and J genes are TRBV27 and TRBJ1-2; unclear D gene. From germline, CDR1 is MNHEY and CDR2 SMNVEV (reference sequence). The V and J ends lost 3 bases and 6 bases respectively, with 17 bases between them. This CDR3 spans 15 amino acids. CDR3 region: CASSLSPRVVDGYTF. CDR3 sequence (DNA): TGTGCCAGCAGTTTGTCGCCCCGGGTGGTTGATGGCTACACCTTC.

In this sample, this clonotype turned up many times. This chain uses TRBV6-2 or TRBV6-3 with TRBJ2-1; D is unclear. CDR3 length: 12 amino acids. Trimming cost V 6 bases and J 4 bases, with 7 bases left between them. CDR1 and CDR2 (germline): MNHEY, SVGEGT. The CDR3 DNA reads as TGTGCCAGCAGAAAGGATTACAATGAGCAGTTCTTC. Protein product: CASRKDYNEQFF.

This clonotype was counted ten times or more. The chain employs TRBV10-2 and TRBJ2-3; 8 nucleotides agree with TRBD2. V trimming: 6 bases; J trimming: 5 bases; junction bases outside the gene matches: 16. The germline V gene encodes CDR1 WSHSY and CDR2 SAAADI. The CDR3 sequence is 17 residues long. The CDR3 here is CASRGTTSGSVVDTQYF. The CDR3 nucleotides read TGCGCCAGCAGGGGGACTACCAGCGGGAGCGTAGTAGATACGCAGTATTTT.

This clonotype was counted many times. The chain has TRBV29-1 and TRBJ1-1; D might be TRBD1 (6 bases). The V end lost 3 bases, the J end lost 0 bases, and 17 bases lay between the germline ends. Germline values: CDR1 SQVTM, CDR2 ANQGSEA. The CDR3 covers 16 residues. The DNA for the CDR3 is TGCAGCGTTGACACCGGGACACGGGTTATGAACACTGAAGCTTTCTTT. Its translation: CSVDTGTRVMNTEAFF.